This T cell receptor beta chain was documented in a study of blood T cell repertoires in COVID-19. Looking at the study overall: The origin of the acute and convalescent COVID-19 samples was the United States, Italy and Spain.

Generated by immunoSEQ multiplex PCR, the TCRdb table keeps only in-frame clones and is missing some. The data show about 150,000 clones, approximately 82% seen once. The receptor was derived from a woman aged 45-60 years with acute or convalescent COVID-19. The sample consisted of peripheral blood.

The CDR3 DNA sequence: TGTGCCAGCAGCTTAGCGGAGGACAGCTCCTACAATGAGCAGTTCTTC. It is translated as CASSLAEDSSYNEQFF. V usage is TRBV7-7 and J usage is TRBJ2-1, with D tentatively TRBD1 (6 bases). Trimming stripped 0 bases from V and 0 bases from J, with 9 bases between. Germline V gives CDR1 SSHAT, CDR2 FNYEAQ (reference sequence). This CDR3 has 16 residues.